The clone carrying this T cell receptor beta chain occurred many times. These data belong to a study of blood T cell repertoires in COVID-19. The wider study: Acute and convalescent COVID-19 samples came from the United States, Italy and Spain. T cells, B-cell-depleted T cells, or PBMCs supplied cDNA or gDNA.

Per the germline V gene, CDR1 is MNHNY and CDR2 is SVGAGI (reference sequence). The trim removed 1 base at V and 6 bases at J, leaving 0 bases unmatched. The CDR3 is made up of 14 amino acids. Per the authors' pipeline: Counts of nucleated cells, estimated from reference gene primer amplification, were obtained. Generated by immunoSEQ multiplex PCR, the TCRdb table keeps only in-frame clones and is missing some. The V and J calls and clone size come from that table; D and trimming were worked out from the DNA. The sample has some 160,000 clones, about four fifths seen once. Sequenced material: peripheral blood. This TCR was recovered from a woman over 75 with acute or convalescent COVID-19. The J gene is TRBJ1-2, the V gene TRBV6-6, with 12 bases aligning to TRBD1. This CDR3 reads CASSYWDRGHGYTF. DNA of the CDR3: TGTGCCAGCAGTTACTGGGACAGGGGGCATGGCTACACCTTC.